These 27 T cell receptor beta chains originate from one sample sequenced in a study of T cell repertoires in cytomegalovirus infection. TCRdb re-analysed the reads in MiXCR, keeping a single row per CDR3 protein. The data contain approximately 750,000 distinct CDR3 sequences, 35% of them singletons. The specimen was PBMCs. The receptors stem from a human donor in good health (CMV status not recorded). Some clones in this sample may be carry-over from other donors' samples.

With respect to this clonotype: Given a much more abundant clone one base away, this may be a read error. A read error is likely, as this CDR3 ends without the conserved phenylalanine or tryptophan. The rearrangement joins TRBV7-2 to TRBJ2-2, with 7 bases matching TRBD2. The CDR3 extends over 15 amino acids. Germline CDR1 reads SGHTA; CDR2 reads FQGNSA. Trimming removed 5 bases from V and 5 bases from J; junction bases left unmatched: 8. The CDR3 sequence is CASSPLGGRTGELFY. The CDR3 DNA is TGTGCCAGCAGCCCCCTGGGAGGGAGGACCGGGGAGCTGTTTTAT.

This clonotype came up a few times. CDR3 nucleotide sequence: TGTGCCAGCAGCTTGCGGACTGGGATTTTGGATACGCAGTATTTT. It translates to CASSLRTGILDTQYF. The chain links TRBV7-6 to TRBJ2-3, with a possible D match to TRBD2 (5 bases). V gave up 3 bases and J gave up 6 bases, with 16 bases separating them. The CDR3 is 15 residues long. Per germline, CDR1 SGHVS and CDR2 FNYEAQ.

This clonotype was seen ten or more times. This rearrangement joins TRBV7-3 to TRBJ2-1, with 9 bases identical to TRBD1. The CDR3 contains 18 residues. Germline assignment: CDR1 SGHTA and CDR2 FQGTGA. With V trimmed by 5 bases and J by 8 bases, 19 bases remained unmatched. CDR3 sequence: CASSLFPGTGLGHYEQFF. CDR3 nucleotides: TGTGCCAGCAGCCTATTCCCCGGGACAGGGTTGGGGCACTATGAGCAGTTCTTC.

This clonotype has more than one count but fewer than ten. The rearrangement links TRBV28 to TRBJ2-7; 9 bases are shared with TRBD1. After removal of 4 bases from V and 5 bases from J, the junction contained 6 bases not matched to a gene. The length of the CDR3 is 14 residues. Germline CDR1 and CDR2: MDHEN and SYDVKM. The CDR3 nucleotides are TGTGCCAGCAGTTGGGGACAGGGTAACGACGAGCAGTACTTC. This sequence encodes CASSWGQGNDEQYF.

This clonotype was recorded many times. The chain carries TRBV27 and TRBJ2-2; D is unclear. V lost 6 bases and J 8 bases, leaving 7 bases between the germline ends. This CDR3 region has 11 residues. The germline V gene has CDR1 MNHEY and CDR2 SMNVEV (reference sequence). This chain's CDR3 is CASSSTGELFF. For the CDR3, the DNA is TGTGCCAGCAGCTCAACAGGGGAGCTGTTTTTT.

This rearrangement joins TRBV7-9 to TRBJ1-4, with TRBD1 matching over 7 bases. This CDR3 comprises 14 residues. Germline trimming cut 4 bases from V and 8 bases from J; bases unmatched to any gene: 7. From germline, CDR1 is SEHNR and CDR2 FQNEAQ (reference sequence). The CDR3 here is CASSSRGRGEKLFF. As DNA, the CDR3 is TGTGCCAGCAGCTCAAGGGGGCGAGGGGAAAAACTGTTTTTT.

The chain links TRBV5-6 to TRBJ1-2; TRBD1 matches 11 bases. V gave up 3 bases and J gave up 9 bases; unmatched junction bases: 16. The CDR3 covers 17 residues. The germline gives CDR1 SGHDT, CDR2 YYEEEE. CDR3 coding DNA: TGTGCCAGCAGCTCGGACAGGACAGGGGGCGTCTGGGATTGCTACACCTTC. Amino acid sequence: CASSSDRTGGVWDCYTF.

This clonotype has just a few counts. The chain joins TRBV6-1 to TRBJ2-1; no clear D gene. The V gene lost 5 bases and the J gene lost 4 bases, with 6 bases spanning the gap. This CDR3 contains 12 residues. Looked up from germline, CDR1 is MNHNS and CDR2 is SASEGT. The CDR3, as DNA: TGTGCCAGCAGTCACCCTTACAATGAGCAGTTCTTC. The encoded protein is CASSHPYNEQFF.

The gene calls are TRBV20-1 and TRBJ2-5; 7 nucleotides match TRBD2. Germline CDR1 and CDR2: DFQATT and SNEGSKA (reference sequence). The CDR3 runs to 18 residues. Germline trimming cut 3 bases from V and 7 bases from J; bases unmatched to any gene: 23. CDR3 region: CSASPLEREMAGVATQYF. CDR3 coding DNA: TGCAGTGCTAGCCCCTTGGAACGAGAAATGGCGGGAGTGGCGACCCAGTACTTC.

This clonotype has more than one count but fewer than ten. The chain uses TRBV6-5 and TRBJ1-2; maybe TRBD1 (6 bases). There are 14 residues in the CDR3. The germline V gene has CDR1 MNHEY and CDR2 SVGAGI. The V end lost 2 bases, the J end lost 8 bases, and 15 bases lay between the germline ends. CDR3 coding DNA: TGTGCCAGCAGTTACCGACGGGTTGGGGGCGGCTACACCTTC. Amino acid sequence: CASSYRRVGGGYTF.

This clonotype appeared a few times. The genes are TRBV29-1 and TRBJ1-2; D is unclear. The germline gives CDR1 SQVTM, CDR2 ANQGSEA. This CDR3 region has 13 residues. V was pared by 4 bases and J by 0 bases, with 9 bases between. The CDR3 region has the DNA TGCAGCGTTGTTGGGGATTCTAACTATGGCTACACCTTC. Amino acids: CSVVGDSNYGYTF.

This chain connects TRBV5-5 to TRBJ2-7, with D unclear. Germline CDR1 SGHKS, CDR2 YYEKEE (reference sequence). The CDR3 length is 12 residues. V lost 7 bases and J 0 bases, leaving 8 bases between the germline ends. In nucleotides, the CDR3 is TGTGCCAGCGATGTAAGCTCCTACGAGCAGTACTTC. It is translated as CASDVSSYEQYF.

The rearrangement links TRBV2 to TRBJ2-1; TRBD2 matches at 11 bases. The V and J ends lost 2 bases and 8 bases, in that order; junction bases with no gene match: 5. The CDR3 totals 15 residues. CDR1 is SNHLY, CDR2 FYNNEI, per germline. The CDR3: CASSERLAGPHEQFF. CDR3 DNA: TGTGCCAGCAGTGAAAGACTAGCGGGGCCCCATGAGCAGTTCTTC.

This clonotype was seen repeatedly, ten times or more. The chain joins TRBV7-8 to TRBJ2-2; D may match TRBD1 or TRBD2 (6 bases each). This CDR3 is built from 16 residues. V lost 3 bases to trimming and J lost 3 bases, with 14 bases between them. Germline CDR1 SGHVS, CDR2 FQNEAQ. The CDR3 DNA sequence: TGTGCCAGCAGCTTGAGGGGGGTAGCGGACACCGGGGAGCTGTTTTTT. Amino acids: CASSLRGVADTGELFF.

This clonotype came up a few times. The rearrangement uses TRBV4-2 and TRBJ2-2; D possibly corresponds to TRBD1 (6 bases). Deletions cut 6 bases from V and 4 bases from J, with 12 bases between. The CDR3 length is 14 residues. Germline loops: CDR1 LGHNA, CDR2 YNFKEQ. The CDR3 is CASREVGGTGELFF. The CDR3 DNA reads as TGTGCCAGCAGAGAGGTAGGGGGCACCGGGGAGCTGTTTTTT.

This clonotype occurred a few times. The gene calls are TRBV4-2 and TRBJ2-7; 8 bases fit TRBD2. The CDR3 contains 14 residues. The germline CDR1 and CDR2 sequences are LGHNA and YNFKEQ. V was clipped by 0 bases and J by 4 bases; unmatched bases: 2. CDR3 sequence (DNA): TGTGCCAGCAGCCAAGACGGGGGGGTATACGAGCAGTACTTC. This codes for CASSQDGGVYEQYF.

The genes are TRBV6-5 and TRBJ1-1; D uncertain. The length of the CDR3 is 13 residues. Trimming took 0 bases from V and 6 from J, leaving 8 bases between them. The germline V gene encodes CDR1 MNHEY and CDR2 SVGAGI. DNA of the CDR3: TGTGCCAGCAGTTACTCGAGCGGGGCTGAAGCTTTCTTT. It translates to CASSYSSGAEAFF.

This clonotype was seen at least ten times. V and J are TRBV12-3 or TRBV12-4 and TRBJ1-1, with a tentative D call TRBD1 (6 bases). Trimming took 6 bases from V and 10 from J, leaving 12 bases between them. CDR3 length: 11 amino acids. The CDR3 nucleotides are TGTGCCAGCAGAACAGGGTTTGGAGCTTTCTTT. It is translated as CASRTGFGAFF.

The chain employs TRBV12-3 or TRBV12-4 and TRBJ1-2; 7 positions match TRBD1. This CDR3 region has 14 residues. Unmatched junction bases numbered 7, after V lost 7 bases and J lost 2 bases. The CDR3 bases are TGTGCCAGCACCGTACAGGGGCGAAACTATGGCTACACCTTC. Translation: CASTVQGRNYGYTF.

The genes are TRBV11-2 and TRBJ2-5, with TRBD2 matching over 10 bases. Germline V gives CDR1 SGHAT, CDR2 FQNNGV. This CDR3 is built from 21 residues. The V and J ends lost 6 bases and 1 base, in that order; junction bases with no gene match: 23. CDR3 sequence (DNA): TGTGCCAGCAGTTATTACCCCCTTTCGTTAGCGGGAGGAGCCCCCCAAGAGACCCAGTACTTC. Its protein is CASSYYPLSLAGGAPQETQYF.

The genes are TRBV7-9 and TRBJ2-1, with 8 bases identical to TRBD1. V shed 2 bases, J shed 1 base, and the junction held 13 bases outside the gene matches. The CDR3 is 19 amino acids. Germline assignment: CDR1 SEHNR and CDR2 FQNEAQ (reference sequence). CDR3 region: CASSLKTGVPVRSYNEQFF. In DNA form, the CDR3 reads TGTGCCAGCAGCTTAAAGACAGGGGTCCCCGTTAGGTCCTACAATGAGCAGTTCTTC.

CDR3 coding DNA: TGTGCCAGTAGCCTCAGTGGGGACTACTATGGCTACACCTTC. It translates to CASSLSGDYYGYTF. V gene TRBV19 combines with J gene TRBJ1-2, with D maybe TRBD1 (5 bases). Germline V gene sequence: CDR1 LNHDA, CDR2 SQIVND (reference sequence). The CDR3 loop spans 14 amino acids. Trimming removed 6 bases from V and 3 bases from J, with 14 bases in between. The full variable domain, with the rest looked up from reference TRBV19 and TRBJ1-2, is DGGITQSPKYLFRKEGQNVTLSCEQNLNHDAMYWYRQDPGQGLRLIYYSQIVNDFQKGDIAEGYSVSREKKESFPLTVTSAQKNPTAFYLCASSLSGDYYGYTFGSGTRLTVV.

The chain is built from TRBV7-2 and TRBJ1-1; weak D call: TRBD1 (5 bases). V was pared by 2 bases and J by 1 base, with 20 bases between. The CDR3 loop spans 18 amino acids. Germline assignment: CDR1 SGHTA and CDR2 FQGNSA. The CDR3 DNA sequence: TGTGCCAGCAGCTTACGGGAATTGGGGCAAGGTCGGAACACTGAAGCTTTCTTT. The encoded protein is CASSLRELGQGRNTEAFF.

V and J are TRBV12-3 or TRBV12-4 and TRBJ1-1; D call uncertain. Trimming removed 6 bases from V and 4 bases from J, with 6 bases in between. The CDR3 covers 11 residues. Here the CDR3 DNA reads TGTGCCAGCAGGGACCTCACTGAAGCTTTCTTT. Encoded protein: CASRDLTEAFF.

Comments on this clonotype: Relative to the germline gene, one junction end is altered; a read error may explain this. This sequence joins TRBV7-9 and TRBJ1-1; tentatively, D is TRBD1 (5 bases). The V gene's germline CDR1 is SEHNR and CDR2 FQNEAQ (reference sequence). The CDR3 has 15 residues. The CDR3, as DNA: TGTGCCAGCAGCCCACGAGCGGGACTTAAGGCTGAAGCTTTATTT. It encodes CASSPRAGLKAEALF. Variable domain in full (rest from reference TRBV7-9 and TRBJ1-1): DTGVSQNPRHKITKRGQNVTFRCDPISEHNRLYWYRQTLGQGPEFLTYFQNEAQLEKSRLLSDRFSAERPKGSFSTLEIQRTEQGDSAMYLCASSPRAGLKAEALFGQGTRLTVV.

In this sample, this clonotype turned up a few times. The rearrangement links TRBV12-3 or TRBV12-4 to TRBJ2-5; D is undetermined. This CDR3 spans 14 amino acids. V was trimmed by 6 bases and J by 5 bases, leaving 16 bases between them. CDR3 protein: CASRGPHLGETQYF. CDR3 nucleotides: TGTGCCAGCAGGGGCCCTCACCTAGGGGAGACCCAGTACTTC.

CDR3 sequence reads: CASSVVGGANYGYTF. The DNA of the CDR3 is TGTGCCAGCAGCGTAGTAGGGGGGGCTAACTATGGCTACACCTTC. V is TRBV9 and J is TRBJ1-2; weak D call: TRBD1 (6 bases). The V gene lost 0 bases and the J gene lost 0 bases, with 9 bases spanning the gap. Germline CDR1 and CDR2: SGDLS and YYNGEE. The CDR3 is made up of 15 amino acids.